Listed here are 28 T cell receptor beta chains from one sample, sequenced in a study of shared clonotypes between healthy human individuals. The table came from immunoSEQ multiplex PCR; TCRdb's copy has only in-frame clones and leaves some out. In the table there are approximately 2,000,000 clones, around 93% of which are singletons. The specimen sequenced was naive CD4+ T cells from PBMCs. The sample's subset: CD45RA+ positively selected. The origin of the receptors is a man between 18 and 29 years old in good health. Some clones in this sample may be carry-over from other donors' samples.

The chain is built from TRBV4-3 and TRBJ2-5; D perhaps matches TRBD1 (6 bases). CDR3 size: 13 residues. V lost 4 bases to trimming and J lost 5 bases, with 11 bases between them. Germline V gene sequence: CDR1 LGHNA, CDR2 YSLEER. The CDR3 region has the DNA TGCGCCAGCAGCCTAGGGCAGGGGGAGACCCAGTACTTC. It codes for CASSLGQGETQYF.

The chain employs TRBV18 and TRBJ1-1; a possible D gene is TRBD1 (6 bases). V was clipped by 3 bases and J by 5 bases, with 16 bases between them. This CDR3 is built from 15 residues. CDR1 and CDR2 (germline): KGHSH, LQKENI. DNA for the CDR3: TGTGCCAGCTCACCGGAACAGGGTAGTCTAACTGAAGCTTTCTTT. Protein: CASSPEQGSLTEAFF.

This chain connects TRBV5-1 to TRBJ2-7; 10 bases are a match to TRBD1. Germline CDR1 reads SGHRS; CDR2 reads YFSETQ. The CDR3 totals 16 residues. V shed 2 bases, J shed 0 bases, and the junction held 5 bases outside the gene matches. The CDR3 reads CASSFTTGGSSYEQYF. The CDR3 DNA reads as TGCGCCAGCAGCTTCACGACAGGGGGCAGCTCCTACGAGCAGTACTTC.

The chain links TRBV5-1 to TRBJ2-3, with 7 bases aligning to TRBD2. Germline assignment: CDR1 SGHRS and CDR2 YFSETQ. CDR3 length equals 16 residues. J lost 4 bases, V lost 4 bases, and 12 bases had no gene match. In DNA form, the CDR3 reads TGCGCCAGCAGCAGACAGACTAGCCTTGTCCCAGATACGCAGTATTTT. It is translated as CASSRQTSLVPDTQYF.

The sample holds one count of this clone. One end of the junction fails to match germline, which may point to a read error. The chain combines TRBV28 with TRBJ2-7, with TRBD2 matching over 9 bases. CDR3 length: 11 residues. Per the germline V gene, CDR1 is MDHEN and CDR2 is SYDVKM. The CDR3 DNA follows: TGTGCCAGCAGCCGACCGGGACTAGCTCGCTTC. Protein sequence: CASSRPGLARF.

As to this clone: This sample includes further DNA sequences coding for the same CDR3. The chain recombines TRBV28 with TRBJ1-2; the D gene is possibly TRBD1 (6 bases). Germline V gene data show CDR1 as MDHEN and CDR2 as SYDVKM. V dropped 6 bases and J dropped 4 bases, with 12 bases sitting between them. The CDR3 loop spans 13 amino acids. Here the CDR3 reads CASRLQGGYGYTF. In DNA form, the CDR3 reads TGTGCCAGCAGGTTACAGGGCGGCTATGGCTACACCTTC.

This clone was seen once. The CDR3 protein is CASSPGRADYNEQFF. The CDR3, as DNA: TGTGCCAGCTCACCGGGGAGGGCAGATTACAATGAGCAGTTCTTC. This chain connects TRBV18 to TRBJ2-1, with 7 bases matching TRBD2. Germline CDR1 reads KGHSH; CDR2 reads LQKENI. The ends lost 3 bases at V and 4 bases at J; junction bases unmatched: 6. The CDR3 is 15 amino acids.

CDR3 in DNA: TGTGCCAGCAGCTCGGGGGTTGACGGGAGGGCCCCAATAGGGCAGTACTTC. It specifies CASSSGVDGRAPIGQYF. The chain couples TRBV9 to TRBJ2-7; 8 bases line up with TRBD2. This CDR3 is 17 amino acids long. J gave up 9 bases and V 4 bases, and 21 bases lay outside the gene matches. Germline V lookup: CDR1 SGDLS, CDR2 YYNGEE.

V is TRBV5-1 and J is TRBJ2-6; 14 bases are a match to TRBD2. The J segment lost 0 bases and the V segment lost 4 bases, leaving 0 bases of the junction unmatched. Germline CDR1 reads SGHRS; CDR2 reads YFSETQ. The CDR3 runs to 17 residues. CDR3 DNA sequence: TGCGCCAGCAGCGGGACTAGCGGGGGCTCTGGGGCCAACGTCCTGACTTTC. It encodes CASSGTSGGSGANVLTF.

This clone was counted a few times. Additional DNA sequences in this sample encode the identical CDR3. J is TRBJ1-2 and V is TRBV7-2, with D hard to call. CDR1 SGHTA and CDR2 FQGNSA come from the germline V gene. The CDR3 loop spans 13 amino acids. V was clipped by 5 bases and J by 8 bases, with 15 bases between them. CDR3 in DNA: TGTGCCAGCAGCCCCCCCGGGTTGGGAGGCTACACCTTC. This codes for CASSPPGLGGYTF.

The chain couples TRBV6-6 to TRBJ1-2, with TRBD1 matching 10 bases. The CDR3 is 12 residues long. Trimming took 6 bases from V and 7 from J; bases not matched to a gene: 2. CDR1 MNHNY and CDR2 SVGAGI come from the germline V gene (reference sequence). Here the CDR3 reads CASRTGGGGYTF. Here the CDR3 DNA reads TGTGCCAGCAGGACAGGGGGCGGTGGCTACACCTTC.

J is TRBJ2-7 and V is TRBV29-1, with D perhaps TRBD1 or TRBD2 (5 bases each). Trimming removed 6 bases from V and 2 bases from J, with 11 bases in between. Germline-derived CDR1 and CDR2 are SQVTM and ANQGSEA. The CDR3 is 12 residues long. The CDR3 DNA reads as TGCAGCGTGACCGGGACGACCTACGAGCAGTACTTC. This encodes CSVTGTTYEQYF.

The chain recombines TRBV7-2 with TRBJ1-2, with 7 bases aligning to TRBD1. J lost 0 bases, V lost 5 bases, and 9 bases had no gene match. Germline CDR1 reads SGHTA; CDR2 reads FQGNSA. The CDR3 contains 16 residues. The CDR3 nucleotides are TGTGCCAGCAGCCCCCATACCGGGACAGCTAACTATGGCTACACCTTC. Translated, it gives CASSPHTGTANYGYTF. Full variable domain (outside the CDR3, taken from reference TRBV7-2 and TRBJ1-2): GAGVSQSPSNKVTEKGKDVELRCDPISGHTALYWYRQSLGQGLEFLIYFQGNSAPDKSGLPSDRFSAERTGGSVSTLTIQRTQQEDSAVYLCASSPHTGTANYGYTFGSGTRLTVV.

The CDR3 reads CASRTTSGAYEQYF. In nucleotides, the CDR3 is TGCGCCAGCAGGACGACTAGCGGTGCCTACGAGCAGTACTTC. The chain combines TRBV10-2 with TRBJ2-7; 9 bases line up with TRBD2. The V gene's germline CDR1 is WSHSY and CDR2 SAAADI. This CDR3 is built from 14 residues. Trimming removed 6 bases from V and 2 bases from J; junction bases left unmatched: 5.

The gene calls are TRBV9 and TRBJ2-1; weak D call: TRBD2 (5 bases). CDR3 length: 13 residues. V lost 1 base and J 7 bases, leaving 9 bases between the germline ends. CDR1 SGDLS and CDR2 YYNGEE come from the germline V gene. Here the CDR3 DNA reads TGTGCCAGCAGCGTATATGGAGGAAATGAGCAGTTCTTC. Its protein is CASSVYGGNEQFF. The full variable domain, its missing parts supplied by reference TRBV9 and TRBJ2-1, is DSGVTQTPKHLITATGQRVTLRCSPRSGDLSVYWYQQSLDQGLQFLIQYYNGEERAKGNILERFSAQQFPDLHSELNLSSLELGDSALYFCASSVYGGNEQFFGPGTRLTVL.

This CDR3 reads CASSGALGVGEKLFF. CDR3 bases: TGTGCCAGCAGCGGAGCTTTAGGGGTCGGGGAAAAACTGTTTTTT. The chain employs TRBV9 and TRBJ1-4; TRBD1 might be the D (5 bases). Germline CDR1 SGDLS, CDR2 YYNGEE. This CDR3 has 15 amino acids. Trimming stripped 3 bases from V and 8 bases from J, with 17 bases between.

This rearrangement joins TRBV4-1 to TRBJ2-2; the match to TRBD2 covers 16 bases. The CDR3 is made up of 19 amino acids. V lost 2 bases and J lost 3; bases outside the gene matches: 6. CDR1 is MGHRA, CDR2 YSYEKL, per germline. The CDR3 is CASSQIPGLAGGDTGELFF. The CDR3 DNA reads TGCGCCAGCAGCCAAATCCCGGGACTAGCGGGAGGGGACACCGGGGAGCTGTTTTTT.

This sequence joins TRBV9 and TRBJ2-3; D gene ambiguous. V lost 0 bases, J lost 0 bases, and 8 bases lay in between. CDR3 length: 15 residues. CDR1 and CDR2 (germline): SGDLS, YYNGEE. The CDR3 DNA reads TGTGCCAGCAGCGTAGAACACGTTAGCACAGATACGCAGTATTTT. It yields the protein CASSVEHVSTDTQYF.

The rearrangement joins TRBV28 to TRBJ2-1; D gene ambiguous. CDR1 MDHEN and CDR2 SYDVKM come from the germline V gene. The CDR3 runs 13 residues. Trimming stripped 6 bases from V and 4 bases from J, with 10 bases between. DNA of the CDR3: TGTGCCAGCAGAGGGCCCCTATACAATGAGCAGTTCTTC. It translates to CASRGPLYNEQFF.

The genes are TRBV27 and TRBJ2-7; TRBD1 matches at 10 bases. CDR1 and CDR2 from the germline V gene are MNHEY and SMNVEV (reference sequence). This CDR3 spans 14 amino acids. Germline trimming cut 4 bases from V and 4 bases from J; bases unmatched to any gene: 4. CDR3 sequence: CASSSGQGRYEQYF. CDR3 DNA: TGTGCCAGCAGTTCGGGACAGGGGAGGTACGAGCAGTACTTC.

The rearrangement joins TRBV28 to TRBJ2-5, with 10 positions matching TRBD2. Germline V gene data show CDR1 as MDHEN and CDR2 as SYDVKM. The length of the CDR3 is 15 residues. The ends lost 7 bases at V and 4 bases at J; junction bases unmatched: 9. The chain's CDR3 is CASTRSSGSRETQYF. The CDR3 DNA follows: TGTGCCAGCACCAGGTCTAGCGGGAGCCGAGAGACCCAGTACTTC.

Remarks on this clone: The identical CDR3 is also encoded by other nucleotide sequences in the sample. The chain employs TRBV2 and TRBJ2-3, with TRBD2 identical over 8 bases. The V and J ends lost 6 bases and 3 bases, in that order; junction bases with no gene match: 8. CDR3 length: 15 residues. Germline values: CDR1 SNHLY, CDR2 FYNNEI. CDR3 protein: CASSGAGGGTDTQYF. Written as DNA, the CDR3 is TGTGCCAGCAGCGGGGCGGGAGGAGGTACAGATACGCAGTATTTT.

V is TRBV7-2 and J is TRBJ2-1, with TRBD2 identical over 8 bases. With 1 base clipped from V and 8 bases from J, the junction kept 10 bases outside the gene matches. Germline V gene sequence: CDR1 SGHTA, CDR2 FQGNSA. The CDR3 is made up of 16 amino acids. The chain's CDR3 is CASSLESSGFLDEQFF. In DNA form, the CDR3 reads TGTGCCAGCAGCTTAGAGTCTAGCGGGTTTTTGGATGAGCAGTTCTTC. Filled out from reference TRBV7-2 and TRBJ2-1, the complete variable domain reads GAGVSQSPSNKVTEKGKDVELRCDPISGHTALYWYRQSLGQGLEFLIYFQGNSAPDKSGLPSDRFSAERTGGSVSTLTIQRTQQEDSAVYLCASSLESSGFLDEQFFGPGTRLTVL.

The rearrangement uses TRBV5-1 and TRBJ1-4; 9 nucleotides match TRBD1. The CDR3 runs 17 residues. J gave up 4 bases and V 4 bases, and 11 bases lay outside the gene matches. The germline V gene has CDR1 SGHRS and CDR2 YFSETQ. As DNA, the CDR3 is TGCGCCAGCAGCCTTCCGGGACAGGGCTTGAATAATGAAAAACTGTTTTTT. This sequence encodes CASSLPGQGLNNEKLFF.

This chain uses TRBV6-1 with TRBJ1-3, with a tentative D call TRBD1 (5 bases). V lost 2 bases and J 0 bases, leaving 8 bases between the germline ends. This CDR3 has 15 amino acids. Germline V gene data show CDR1 as MNHNS and CDR2 as SASEGT. The CDR3 protein is CASSEKGFSGNTIYF. The CDR3 nucleotides are TGTGCCAGCAGTGAAAAGGGGTTCTCTGGAAACACCATATATTTT.

J is TRBJ2-2 and V is TRBV6-1; the match to TRBD2 covers 10 bases. CDR3 size: 17 residues. The germline gives CDR1 MNHNS, CDR2 SASEGT. With V trimmed by 2 bases and J by 6 bases, 9 bases remained unmatched. The CDR3 spells CASSEWSGRAVAGELFF. CDR3 sequence (DNA): TGTGCCAGCAGTGAATGGAGCGGGAGGGCTGTGGCCGGGGAGCTGTTTTTT.

The rearrangement uses TRBV19 and TRBJ1-1; D is uncertain. Trimming left V 4 bases short and J 6 bases short, with 9 bases between. CDR1 is LNHDA and CDR2 is SQIVND in the germline V gene (reference sequence). This CDR3 is built from 12 residues. The CDR3 DNA reads as TGTGCCAGTAGTACCGGACTCGCTGAAGCTTTCTTT. Its protein product is CASSTGLAEAFF.

The rearrangement uses TRBV4-1 and TRBJ2-7, with TRBD2 identical over 7 bases. Germline assignment: CDR1 MGHRA and CDR2 YSYEKL. Trimming removed 6 bases from V and 5 bases from J; junction bases left unmatched: 1. The CDR3 is made up of 11 amino acids. CDR3 coding DNA: TGCGCCAGCAGGGGAGGGAACGAGCAGTACTTC. Protein product: CASRGGNEQYF.